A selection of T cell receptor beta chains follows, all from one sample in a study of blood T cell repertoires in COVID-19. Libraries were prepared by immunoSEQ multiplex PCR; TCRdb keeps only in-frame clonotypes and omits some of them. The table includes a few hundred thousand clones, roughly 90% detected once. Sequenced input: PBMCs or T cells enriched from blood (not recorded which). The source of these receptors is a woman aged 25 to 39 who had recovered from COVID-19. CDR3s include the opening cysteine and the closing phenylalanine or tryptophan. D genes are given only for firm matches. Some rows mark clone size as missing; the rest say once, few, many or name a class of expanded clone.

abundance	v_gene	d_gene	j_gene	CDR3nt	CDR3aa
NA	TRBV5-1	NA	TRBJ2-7	TGCGCCAGCAGCTTGGAGAGCGTCTACGAGCAGTACTTC	CASSLESVYEQYF
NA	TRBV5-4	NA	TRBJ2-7	TGTGCCAGTTCGGGGTCGGGCGAGCAGTACTTC	CASSGSGEQYF
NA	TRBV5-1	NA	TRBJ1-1	TGCGCCAGCAGCTTGTCGTCGAGCACTGAAGCTTTCTTT	CASSLSSSTEAFF
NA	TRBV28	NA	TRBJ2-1	TGTGCCAGCAGGCAAACTAGCTACAATGAGCAGTTCTTC	CASRQTSYNEQFF
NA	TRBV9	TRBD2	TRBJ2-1	TGTGCCAGCAGCGTAGGGACTAGTATAGGCAATGAGCAGTTCTTC	CASSVGTSIGNEQFF
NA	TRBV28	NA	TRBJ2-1	TGTGCCAGCAGTTTTTGGGGGCAGCTAAACTACAATGAGCAGTTCTTC	CASSFWGQLNYNEQFF
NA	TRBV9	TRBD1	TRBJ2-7	TGTGCCAGCAGCCCTCTCAGCGACAGGGGCTACGAGCAGTACTTC	CASSPLSDRGYEQYF
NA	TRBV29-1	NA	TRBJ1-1	TGCAGCGTTCTAGGGGTTGGATCGAACACTGAAGCTTTCTTT	CSVLGVGSNTEAFF
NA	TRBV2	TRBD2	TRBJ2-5	TGTGCCATCGGGCGGGGGGAAGAGACCCAGTACTTC	CAIGRGEETQYF
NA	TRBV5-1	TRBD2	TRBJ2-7	TGCGCCAGCAGCTTTGTCGCGGGAGGGCCGGGCGAGCAGTACTTC	CASSFVAGGPGEQYF
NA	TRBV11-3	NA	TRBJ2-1	TGTGCCAGCAGCTTAGCGACCGGGACAAAACTTCTCAATGAGCAGTTCTTC	CASSLATGTKLLNEQFF
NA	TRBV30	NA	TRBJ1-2	TGTGCCTGGAGCGGAGGGGGGGACTATGGCTACACCTTC	CAWSGGGDYGYTF
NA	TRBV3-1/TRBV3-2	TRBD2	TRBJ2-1	TGTGCCAGCAGCCAATTGGACCCCGGCCTAGCGGGAAGGAATGAGCAGTTCTTC	CASSQLDPGLAGRNEQFF
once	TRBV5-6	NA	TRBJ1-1	TGTGCCAGCAGGGGGCGTTGGAAAAACACTGAAGCTTTCTTT	CASRGRWKNTEAFF
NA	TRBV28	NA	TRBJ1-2	TGTGCCAGCAGTCCTCATATGGACAGCCCCGGCTACACCTTC	CASSPHMDSPGYTF
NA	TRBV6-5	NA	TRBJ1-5	TGTGCCAGCAGCGCCGCCGACAGTTCTAATATGCCCCAGCATTTT	CASSAADSSNMPQHF
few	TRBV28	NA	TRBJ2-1	TGTGCCAGCAGTTTATGGGAAGGGGGTAATGAGCAGTTCTTC	CASSLWEGGNEQFF
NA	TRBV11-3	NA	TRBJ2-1	TGTGCCAGCAGCTTAGCCCCTTCTAGCGATCATGAGCAGTTCTTC	CASSLAPSSDHEQFF
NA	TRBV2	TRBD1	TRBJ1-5	TGTGCCAGCAGTTTGGACAGGCTCAGCAATCAGCCCCAGCATTTT	CASSLDRLSNQPQHF
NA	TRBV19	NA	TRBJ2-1	TGTGCCAGTAGTCCGGACTCCTCCTCCTACAATGAGCAGTTCTTC	CASSPDSSSYNEQFF
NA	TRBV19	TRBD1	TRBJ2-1	TGTGCCAGTAGTATAGACAGGGGGCTGTACAATGAGCAGTTCTTC	CASSIDRGLYNEQFF
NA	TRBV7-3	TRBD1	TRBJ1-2	TGTGCCAGCAGCTTAAGTGTGACAGGGGTAGGCTACACCTTC	CASSLSVTGVGYTF
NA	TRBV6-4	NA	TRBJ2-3	TGTGCCAGCAGTGTCGGAGAAACAGATACGCAGTATTTT	CASSVGETDTQYF
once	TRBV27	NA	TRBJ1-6	TGTGCCAGCAGTTTAACGGGTACCTATTCACCCCTCCACTTT	CASSLTGTYSPLHF
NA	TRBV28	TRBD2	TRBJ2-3	TGTGCCAGCAGTCCCGGACTAGCGGGGGGCGGACCCATAAGCACAGATACGCAGTATTTT	CASSPGLAGGGPISTDTQYF
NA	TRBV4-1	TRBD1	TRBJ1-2	TGCGCCAGCAGCCCAGGGACAGGGGTCGTCTATGGCTACACCTTC	CASSPGTGVVYGYTF
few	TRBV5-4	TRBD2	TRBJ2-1	TGTGCCAGCAGCTCCGGGACTAGCTTGGAGCAGTTCTTC	CASSSGTSLEQFF
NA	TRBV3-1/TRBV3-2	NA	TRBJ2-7	TGTGCCAGCAGCCAAAACAGGGGGGGAAACTACGAGCAGTACTTC	CASSQNRGGNYEQYF
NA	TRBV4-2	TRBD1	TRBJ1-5	TGTGCCAGCAGCCAAGGTACTTTGGACAGGAGTTATCAGCCCCAGCATTTT	CASSQGTLDRSYQPQHF
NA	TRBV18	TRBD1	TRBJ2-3	TGTGCCAGCTCACCCGGTGGACAGGTGATCACAGATACGCAGTATTTT	CASSPGGQVITDTQYF
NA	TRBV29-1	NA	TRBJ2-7	TGCAGCGTTTCTTCGAGGTCCTACGAGCAGTACTTC	CSVSSRSYEQYF
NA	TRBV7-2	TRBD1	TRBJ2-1	TGTGCCAGCAGCTTAGCTCGGGACAGTCGGAGTAATGAGCAGTTCTTC	CASSLARDSRSNEQFF
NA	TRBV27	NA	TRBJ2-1	TGTGCCAGCAGTTTAACGCTCGGGATTAGCTCCTACAATGAGCAGTTCTTC	CASSLTLGISSYNEQFF
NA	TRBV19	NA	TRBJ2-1	TGTGCCACAACAGGGTTTGGCACCTACAATGAGCAGTTCTTC	CATTGFGTYNEQFF
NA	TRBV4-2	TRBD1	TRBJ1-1	TGTGCCAGCAGAAAAGCGGGGACAGGGCGGCGCACCACTGAAGCTTTCTTT	CASRKAGTGRRTTEAFF
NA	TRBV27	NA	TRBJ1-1	TGTGCCAGCAGTTCTACTCAGGGGTTTGAAGCTTTCTTT	CASSSTQGFEAFF
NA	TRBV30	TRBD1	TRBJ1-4	TGTGCCTGGGGGACCGGGACAGTTAATGAAAAACTGTTTTTT	CAWGTGTVNEKLFF
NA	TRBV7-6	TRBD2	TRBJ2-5	TGTGCCAGCAGCACAACTCCGGGACTAGCGAAGGAGACCCAGTACTTC	CASSTTPGLAKETQYF
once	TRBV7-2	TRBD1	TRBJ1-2	TGTGCCAGCAGCAAAAAGACCATATTCGGGACAGGAGCTAACTATGGCTACACCTTC	CASSKKTIFGTGANYGYTF
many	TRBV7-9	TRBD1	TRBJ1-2	TGTGCCAGCAGCTTCGAGACAGGGGGTTATGTTGGCTACACCTTC	CASSFETGGYVGYTF
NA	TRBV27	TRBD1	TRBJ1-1	TGTGCCAGCAGTTTAGGAACAGGGGGCTACACTGAAGCTTTCTTT	CASSLGTGGYTEAFF
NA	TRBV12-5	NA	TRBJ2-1	TGTGCTAGTGGTTTCCCGCGGGCAGAGCAGTTCTTC	CASGFPRAEQFF
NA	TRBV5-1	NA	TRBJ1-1	TGCGCCAGCAGCTTGGGTTCTACTCGCACTGAAGCTTTCTTT	CASSLGSTRTEAFF